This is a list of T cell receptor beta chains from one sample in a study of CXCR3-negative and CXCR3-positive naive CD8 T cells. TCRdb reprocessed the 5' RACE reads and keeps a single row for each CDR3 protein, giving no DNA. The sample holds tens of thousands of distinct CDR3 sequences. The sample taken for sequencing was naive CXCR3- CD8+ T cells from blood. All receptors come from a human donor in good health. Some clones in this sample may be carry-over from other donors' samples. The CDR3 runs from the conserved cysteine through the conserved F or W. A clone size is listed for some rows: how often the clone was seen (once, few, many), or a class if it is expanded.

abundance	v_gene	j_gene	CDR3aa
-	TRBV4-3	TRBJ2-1	CASSHLAGAYNEQFF
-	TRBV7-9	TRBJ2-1	CASSLAGSNEQFF
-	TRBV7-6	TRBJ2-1	CASSQGWGRGENEQFF
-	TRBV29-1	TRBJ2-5	CSPRRGLQETQYF
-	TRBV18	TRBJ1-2	CASLMTGVYGYTF
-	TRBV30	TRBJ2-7	CAWSHPGELFYEQYF
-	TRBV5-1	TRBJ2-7	CASSEAGGLSEQYF
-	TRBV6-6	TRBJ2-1	CASSYEPYNEQFF
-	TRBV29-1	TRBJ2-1	CSVVRREGNYEQFF
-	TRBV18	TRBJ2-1	CASSHAGTEHRASGGDNEQFF
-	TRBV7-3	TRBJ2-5	CASGWAGGQSETQYF
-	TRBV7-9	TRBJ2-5	CASSLVIAGETQYF
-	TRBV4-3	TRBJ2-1	CASSQDWGDFSYNEQFF
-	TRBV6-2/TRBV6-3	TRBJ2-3	CASSPLPTGFVTDTQYF
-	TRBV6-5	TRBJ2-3	CASSQAGGLTDTQYF
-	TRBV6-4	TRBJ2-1	CASSDSWESSYNEQFF
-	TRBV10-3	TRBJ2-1	CAISESPGASHNEQFF
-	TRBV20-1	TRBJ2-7	CSAPLSGGTYEQYF
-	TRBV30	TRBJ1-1	CAWRSGANTEAFF
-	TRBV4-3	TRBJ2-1	CASSPATGLVGGQFF
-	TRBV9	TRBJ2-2	CASSVGWLNTGELFF
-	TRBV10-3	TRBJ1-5	CAISQSGSNQPQHF
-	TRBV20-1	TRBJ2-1	CSARELAEYNEQFF
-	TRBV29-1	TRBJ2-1	CSVEDLGGRGTEQFF
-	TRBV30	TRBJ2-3	CAWSKLAESTDTQYF
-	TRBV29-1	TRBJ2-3	CSVPPRSHSTDTQYF
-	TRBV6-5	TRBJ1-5	CASQSGDRGYSNQPQHF
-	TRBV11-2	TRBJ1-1	CASSLTVGGASEAFF
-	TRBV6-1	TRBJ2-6	CASSEGVSGANVLTF
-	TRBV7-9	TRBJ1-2	CASSLDGLANYGYTF
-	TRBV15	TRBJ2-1	CATSRDHLRSYNEQFF
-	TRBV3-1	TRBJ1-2	CASSPTGLGGYGYAF
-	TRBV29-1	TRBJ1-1	CSVVAGPVDAFF
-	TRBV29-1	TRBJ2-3	CSVHPVAGDRRTDTQYF
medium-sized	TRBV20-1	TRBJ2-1	CSALGQGPSYNEQFF
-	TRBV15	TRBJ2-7	CATSDRDRATYEQYF
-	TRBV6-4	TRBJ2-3	CASSLGQGATDTQYF
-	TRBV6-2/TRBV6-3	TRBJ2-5	CASNLGPQETQYF
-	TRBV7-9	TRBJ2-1	CASSFQGQGYNEQFF
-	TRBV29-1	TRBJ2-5	CSVETDRVLGETQYF
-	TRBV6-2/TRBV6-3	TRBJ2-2	CASSYPHRGDTGELFF
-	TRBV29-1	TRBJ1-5	CSVGATGNQPQHF
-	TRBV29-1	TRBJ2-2	CSVEGRGRGTGELFF
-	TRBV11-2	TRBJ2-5	CASRLEETQYF
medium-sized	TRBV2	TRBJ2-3	CPRGGGTDTQYF
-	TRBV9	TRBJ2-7	CASGGAYEQYF
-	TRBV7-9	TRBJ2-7	CASSIRGGPYEQYF
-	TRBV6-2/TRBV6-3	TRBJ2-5	CASSARYQETQYF
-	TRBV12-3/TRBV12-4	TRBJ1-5	CASSSSPGPNQPQHF
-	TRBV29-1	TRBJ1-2	CSAVGNYGYTF
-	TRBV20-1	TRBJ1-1	CSARGDTLRWDTEAFF
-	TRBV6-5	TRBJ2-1	CASSYSGDRGHEQFF